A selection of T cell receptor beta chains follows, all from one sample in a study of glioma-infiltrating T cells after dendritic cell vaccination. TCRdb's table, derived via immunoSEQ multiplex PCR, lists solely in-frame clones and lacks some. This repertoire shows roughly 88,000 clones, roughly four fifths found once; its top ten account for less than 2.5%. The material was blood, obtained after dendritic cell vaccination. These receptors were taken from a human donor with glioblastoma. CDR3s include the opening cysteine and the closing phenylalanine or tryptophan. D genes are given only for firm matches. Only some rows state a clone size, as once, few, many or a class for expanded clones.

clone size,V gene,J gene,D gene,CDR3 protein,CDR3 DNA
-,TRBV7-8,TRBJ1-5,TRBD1,CASSTTGRTQPQHF,TGTGCCAGCAGCACGACAGGGAGGACTCAGCCCCAGCATTTT
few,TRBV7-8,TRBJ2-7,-,CASSSLGSGYEQYF,TGTGCCAGCAGCTCCCTTGGAAGCGGTTACGAGCAGTACTTC
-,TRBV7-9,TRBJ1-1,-,CASSFAANLITPFF,TGTGCCAGCAGCTTCGCGGCGAACCTCATAACACCTTTCTTT
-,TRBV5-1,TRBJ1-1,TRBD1,CASSSMPGTATEAFF,TGCGCCAGCAGCTCAATGCCCGGGACAGCGACTGAAGCTTTCTTT
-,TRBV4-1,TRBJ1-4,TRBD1,CASSQDFTGVDEKLFF,TGCGCCAGCAGCCAAGATTTTACAGGGGTTGACGAAAAACTGTTTTTT
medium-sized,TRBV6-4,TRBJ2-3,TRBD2,CASSDVAGGTDTQYF,TGTGCCAGCAGTGACGTTGCGGGGGGGACAGATACGCAGTATTTT
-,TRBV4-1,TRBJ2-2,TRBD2,CASSQGGLVAGELFF,TGCGCCAGCAGCCAGGGGGGACTAGTGGCCGGGGAGCTGTTTTTT
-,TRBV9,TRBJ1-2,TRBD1,CASSVGSDREKYGYTF,TGTGCCAGCAGCGTAGGCTCGGACAGGGAGAAGTATGGCTACACCTTC
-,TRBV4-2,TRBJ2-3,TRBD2,CASSQAPSGSSTDTQYF,TGTGCCAGCAGCCAAGCCCCTAGCGGATCTAGCACAGATACGCAGTATTTT
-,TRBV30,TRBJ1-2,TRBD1,CAWSVRTGYHYGYTF,TGTGCCTGGAGTGTACGGACAGGGTACCACTATGGCTACACCTTC
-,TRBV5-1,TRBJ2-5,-,CASSFQNSQETQYF,TGCGCCAGCAGCTTTCAGAACAGCCAAGAGACCCAGTACTTC
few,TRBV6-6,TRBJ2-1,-,CASSYGGTNEQFF,TGTGCCAGCAGTTACGGGGGGACCAATGAGCAGTTCTTC
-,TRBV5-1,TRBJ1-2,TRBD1,CASSLGGTAYGYTF,TGCGCCAGCAGCTTGGGTGGGACAGCGTATGGCTACACCTTC
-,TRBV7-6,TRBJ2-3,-,CASSLEPTDTQYF,TGTGCCAGCAGCCTTGAGCCGACAGATACGCAGTATTTT
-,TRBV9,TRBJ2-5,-,CASSVSQETQYF,TGTGCCAGCAGCGTCAGCCAAGAGACCCAGTACTTC
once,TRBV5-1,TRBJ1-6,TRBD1,CASSFSGQGDSPLHF,TGCGCCAGCAGCTTCTCTGGACAGGGGGATTCACCCCTCCACTTT
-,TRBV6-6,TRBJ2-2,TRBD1,CASSLGTGGTGELFF,TGTGCCAGCAGTTTAGGGACAGGGGGGACCGGGGAGCTGTTTTTT
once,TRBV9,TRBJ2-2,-,CASSVGQDTGELFF,TGTGCCAGCAGCGTAGGACAGGACACCGGGGAGCTGTTTTTT
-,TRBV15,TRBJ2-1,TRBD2,CATSRDSGTGNEQFF,TGTGCCACCAGCAGAGATAGCGGGACGGGCAATGAGCAGTTCTTC
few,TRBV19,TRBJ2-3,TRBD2,CASSSREYTQYF,TGTGCCAGTAGCTCGCGGGAGTATACGCAGTATTTT
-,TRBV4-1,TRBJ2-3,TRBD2,CASSLPSGGLDTQYF,TGCGCCAGCAGCCTCCCTAGCGGGGGGTTGGATACGCAGTATTTT
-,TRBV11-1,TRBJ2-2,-,CASIPRDMNTGELFF,TGTGCCAGCATACCTAGGGACATGAACACCGGGGAGCTGTTTTTT
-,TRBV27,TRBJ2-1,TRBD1,CASNEGTGQPYNEQFF,TGTGCCAGCAACGAAGGAACGGGACAGCCTTACAATGAGCAGTTCTTC
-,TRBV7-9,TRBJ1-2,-,CASSFSTDGYTF,TGTGCCAGCAGCTTTAGCACGGATGGCTACACCTTC
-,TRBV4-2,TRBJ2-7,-,CASSQLDRTYEQYF,TGTGCCAGCAGCCAACTTGACAGGACCTACGAGCAGTACTTC
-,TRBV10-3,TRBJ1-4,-,CAISESEGGSFGEKLFF,TGTGCCATCAGTGAGTCAGAGGGCGGCTCGTTTGGTGAAAAACTGTTTTTT
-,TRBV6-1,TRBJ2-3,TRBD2,CASSGPSGTSGLTDTQYF,TGTGCCAGCAGTGGCCCTTCCGGGACTAGCGGACTTACAGATACGCAGTATTTT
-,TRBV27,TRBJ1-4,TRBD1,CASRQGVAEKLFF,TGTGCCAGTAGACAGGGGGTGGCTGAAAAACTGTTTTTT
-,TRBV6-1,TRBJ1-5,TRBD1,CASSSQTGLDQPQHF,TGTGCCAGCAGTAGTCAGACAGGGCTGGATCAGCCCCAGCATTTT
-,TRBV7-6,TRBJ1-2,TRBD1,CASSLGTGWDGYTF,TGTGCCAGCAGCTTAGGGACAGGGTGGGATGGCTACACCTTC
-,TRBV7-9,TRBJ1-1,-,CASSLEETEAFF,TGTGCCAGCAGCCTTGAGGAAACTGAAGCTTTCTTT
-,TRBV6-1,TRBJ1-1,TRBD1,CASSELSRGQTEAFF,TGTGCCAGCAGTGAACTTTCCAGGGGGCAAACTGAAGCTTTCTTT
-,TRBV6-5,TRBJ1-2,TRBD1,CASRPGTGFGYGYTF,TGTGCCAGCAGGCCCGGGACAGGGTTCGGCTATGGCTACACCTTC
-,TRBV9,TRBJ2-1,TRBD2,CASSADAGLAFYNEQFF,TGTGCCAGCAGCGCCGACGCCGGACTAGCTTTTTACAATGAGCAGTTCTTC
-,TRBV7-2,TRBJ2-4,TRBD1,CASSTEGGWPNIQYF,TGTGCCAGCAGCACAGAAGGGGGCTGGCCTAACATTCAGTACTTC
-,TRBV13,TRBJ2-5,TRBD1,CASSMGGTGAKETQYF,TGTGCCAGCAGCATGGGAGGGACAGGGGCGAAAGAGACCCAGTACTTC
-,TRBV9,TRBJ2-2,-,CASSVDELGGGELFF,TGTGCCAGCAGCGTAGATGAGTTAGGGGGCGGGGAGCTGTTTTTT
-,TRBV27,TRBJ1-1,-,CASSPPGDTEAFF,TGTGCCAGCAGTCCCCCCGGGGACACTGAAGCTTTCTTT
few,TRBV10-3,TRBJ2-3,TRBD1,CAISAPGQRTDTQYF,TGTGCCATCAGTGCTCCGGGACAGCGCACAGATACGCAGTATTTT
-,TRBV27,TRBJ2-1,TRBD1,CASSDYRGIIYNEQFF,TGTGCCAGCAGTGACTACAGGGGGATTATCTACAATGAGCAGTTCTTC
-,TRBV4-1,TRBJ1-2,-,CASSQEELTGGYTF,TGCGCCAGCAGCCAGGAGGAGTTGACGGGAGGCTACACCTTC
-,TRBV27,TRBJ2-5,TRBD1,CASSFQGERDTQYF,TGTGCCAGCAGTTTCCAGGGGGAAAGAGATACCCAGTACTTC
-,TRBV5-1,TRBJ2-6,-,CASSPRSRLPSGANVLTF,TGCGCCAGCTCCCCCCGGTCCAGGTTACCCTCTGGGGCCAACGTCCTGACTTTC
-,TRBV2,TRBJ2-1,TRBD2,CASSEEGLAGNEQFF,TGTGCCAGCAGTGAAGAGGGACTAGCGGGCAATGAGCAGTTCTTC
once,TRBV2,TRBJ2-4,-,CASSGTWVAKNIQYF,TGTGCCAGCAGTGGGACATGGGTAGCCAAAAACATTCAGTACTTC
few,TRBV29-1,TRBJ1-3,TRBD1,CSVGQGTGNTIYF,TGCAGCGTTGGACAGGGGACTGGAAACACCATATATTTT